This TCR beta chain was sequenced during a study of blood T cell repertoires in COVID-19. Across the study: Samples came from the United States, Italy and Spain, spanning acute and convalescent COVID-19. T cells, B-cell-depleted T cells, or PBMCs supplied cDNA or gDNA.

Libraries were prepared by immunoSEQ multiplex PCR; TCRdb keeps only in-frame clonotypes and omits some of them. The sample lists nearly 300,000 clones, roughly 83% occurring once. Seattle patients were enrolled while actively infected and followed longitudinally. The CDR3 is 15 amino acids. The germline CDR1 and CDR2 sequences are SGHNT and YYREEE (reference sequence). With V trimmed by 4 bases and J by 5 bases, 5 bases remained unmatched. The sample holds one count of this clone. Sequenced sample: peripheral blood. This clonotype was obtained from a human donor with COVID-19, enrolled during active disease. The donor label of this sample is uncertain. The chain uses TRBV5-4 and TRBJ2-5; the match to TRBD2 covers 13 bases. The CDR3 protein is CASSPGLAGRETQYF. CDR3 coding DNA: TGTGCCAGCAGCCCGGGACTAGCGGGACGGGAGACCCAGTACTTC.